Listed below are T cell receptor beta chains from one sample, sequenced in a study of blood T cell repertoires in COVID-19. This table comes from immunoSEQ multiplex PCR, and its TCRdb copy is limited to in-frame clones, with some not included. The sample includes roughly 300,000 clones, 87% of them seen just once. Material: peripheral blood. The receptor source for this set is a woman in her 50s who had recovered from COVID-19. The CDR3 runs from the conserved cysteine through the conserved F or W.

cdr3_length	j_call	v_call	cdr3_aa
14	TRBJ1-2	TRBV19	CASSFLASEDGYTF
14	TRBJ1-2	TRBV4-3	CASSQDLGRDGYTF
13	TRBJ2-5	TRBV3-1/TRBV3-2	CASSHGSRETQYF
14	TRBJ1-3	TRBV29-1	CSSRGMGAGNTIYF
14	TRBJ2-4	TRBV4-3	CASSHLIAKNIQYF
15	TRBJ2-5	TRBV11-2	CASSHELLSQETQYF
14	TRBJ1-5	TRBV19	CASSIRTSNQPQHF
13	TRBJ1-5	TRBV19	CASRDRDGQPQHF
14	TRBJ1-5	TRBV18	CASSPDRGHQPQHF
16	TRBJ2-7	TRBV7-2	CASSSEGTGVTYEQYF
15	TRBJ2-7	TRBV7-2	CASSVSTGGYKEQYF
13	TRBJ1-2	TRBV30	CAWAGRRDYGYTF
14	TRBJ1-5	TRBV3-1/TRBV3-2	CASSQSGSDQPQHF
12	TRBJ2-3	TRBV30	CAWSYQEDTQYF
15	TRBJ1-2	TRBV19	CASSIKAGENYGYTF
13	TRBJ1-5	TRBV12-3/TRBV12-4	CASSGRGGQPQHF
14	TRBJ2-1	TRBV5-1	CASSLAAGNNEQFF